A single sample gave rise to the 29 T cell receptor beta chains below, sequenced in a study of shared T cell receptors in the human thymus. TCRdb's copy holds only in-frame clones and misses some; the assay was immunoSEQ multiplex PCR. The sample has 700,000 to 750,000 clones, roughly 88% seen once; the top ten hold approximately 0.01%. The same data also contributed to another study, on human thymus T cells.

The sequenced sample was thymocytes. The receptors derive from a girl less than two years old with a congenital heart defect.

This clone has a single count. The sample has other DNA sequences that encode this CDR3 too. This rearrangement joins TRBV5-1 to TRBJ2-3; no definite D call. Per germline, CDR1 SGHRS and CDR2 YFSETQ. V lost 1 base to trimming and J lost 0 bases, with 6 bases between them. The CDR3 is 14 amino acids. The CDR3 sequence is CASSLRGSTDTQYF. DNA of the CDR3: TGCGCCAGCAGCTTGAGAGGAAGCACAGATACGCAGTATTTT.

This clone was observed a few times. The chain links TRBV4-1 to TRBJ1-1; D call uncertain. This CDR3 is 16 amino acids long. Germline V gene sequence: CDR1 MGHRA, CDR2 YSYEKL. The V end lost 0 bases, the J end lost 0 bases, and 11 bases lay between the germline ends. The chain's CDR3 is CASSQDSGRLNTEAFF. The CDR3 coding sequence is TGCGCCAGCAGCCAAGATAGTGGCAGGCTGAACACTGAAGCTTTCTTT.

The chain is built from TRBV9 and TRBJ1-5; D possibly corresponds to TRBD1 (5 bases). The CDR3 spans 19 residues. V was shortened by 3 bases and J by 0 bases, with 22 bases between the two germline ends. Germline values: CDR1 SGDLS, CDR2 YYNGEE. CDR3 in amino acids: CASSADSTKHDNSNQPQHF. CDR3 in DNA: TGTGCCAGCAGCGCTGACAGCACAAAACACGATAATAGCAATCAGCCCCAGCATTTT.

The chain joins TRBV5-1 to TRBJ2-5, with 10 bases fitting TRBD2. The CDR3 has 16 residues. The trim removed 4 bases at V and 5 bases at J, leaving 11 bases unmatched. Germline CDR1 is SGHRS and CDR2 is YFSETQ. Here the CDR3 reads CASSPGRSGGAETQYF. CDR3 nucleotides: TGCGCCAGCAGCCCCGGCAGGAGCGGGGGGGCGGAGACCCAGTACTTC. The complete variable domain, with remaining parts taken from reference TRBV5-1 and TRBJ2-5, reads KAGVTQTPRYLIKTRGQQVTLSCSPISGHRSVSWYQQTPGQGLQFLFEYFSETQRNKGNFPGRFSGRQFSNSRSEMNVSTLELGDSALYLCASSPGRSGGAETQYFGPGTRLLVL.

The rearrangement joins TRBV28 to TRBJ1-2, with D perhaps matching TRBD1 (6 bases). Per germline, CDR1 MDHEN and CDR2 SYDVKM. The V end was cut by 5 bases, the J end by 7 bases, with 20 bases between. CDR3 length equals 15 residues. The CDR3 DNA is TGTGCCAGCAGTGAAGCGACAGGCCCGGCGGGTGGCTACACCTTC. Its protein product is CASSEATGPAGGYTF.

This clone was counted a single time. The rearrangement uses TRBV9 and TRBJ2-1; TRBD2 might be the D (6 bases). Germline lookup yields CDR1 SGDLS and CDR2 YYNGEE. Trimming removed 1 base from V and 4 bases from J, with 15 bases in between. This CDR3 comprises 16 residues. In DNA, the CDR3 is TGTGCCAGCAGCGTACACCGCGGGGCCCATTACAATGAGCAGTTCTTC. Translated: CASSVHRGAHYNEQFF.

V gene TRBV29-1 combines with J gene TRBJ1-2; D is ambiguous. Trimming stripped 4 bases from V and 2 bases from J, with 8 bases between. From germline, CDR1 is SQVTM and CDR2 ANQGSEA. There are 12 residues in the CDR3. In DNA, the CDR3 is TGCAGCGTTGGCACAGACAACTATGGCTACACCTTC. Encoded protein: CSVGTDNYGYTF.

This sequence joins TRBV28 and TRBJ1-1, with TRBD1 identical over 12 bases. Germline lookup yields CDR1 MDHEN and CDR2 SYDVKM. Trimming took 11 bases from V and 5 from J; bases not matched to a gene: 12. This CDR3 is 15 amino acids long. The CDR3 coding sequence is TGTGCCCGACACCGGGACAGGGGGCATAGGACTGAAGCTTTCTTT. The encoded protein is CARHRDRGHRTEAFF.

This sequence joins TRBV7-9 and TRBJ2-1, with a weak D call TRBD2 (7 bases). The CDR3 has 12 amino acids. Deletions cut 11 bases from V and 4 bases from J, with 12 bases between. Germline CDR1 reads SEHNR; CDR2 reads FQNEAQ (reference sequence). CDR3 sequence reads: CAGRGPYNEQFF. The DNA of the CDR3 is TGTGCCGGGCGGGGGCCTTACAATGAGCAGTTCTTC.

This chain connects TRBV11-2 to TRBJ2-7, with D perhaps TRBD1 (5 bases). This CDR3 is built from 16 residues. Germline assignment: CDR1 SGHAT and CDR2 FQNNGV. Trimming stripped 5 bases from V and 0 bases from J, with 17 bases between. As DNA, the CDR3 is TGTGCCAGCAGCCCCCGACAGTACTTAAGCTCCTACGAGCAGTACTTC. Its translation is CASSPRQYLSSYEQYF. Drawing the rest from reference TRBV11-2 and TRBJ2-7, the complete variable domain is EAGVAQSPRYKIIEKRQSVAFWCNPISGHATLYWYQQILGQGPKLLIQFQNNGVVDDSQLPKDRFSAERLKGVDSTLKIQPAKLEDSAVYLCASSPRQYLSSYEQYFGPGTRLTVT.

The chain links TRBV5-6 to TRBJ2-7; no definite D call. CDR3 length equals 14 residues. Germline-derived CDR1 and CDR2 are SGHDT and YYEEEE. The ends were cut back, 2 bases at V and 2 bases at J, with 11 bases in the middle. The CDR3 reads CASSFQDSPYEQYF. CDR3 coding DNA: TGTGCCAGCAGCTTCCAGGATTCACCCTACGAGCAGTACTTC.

V and J are TRBV6-6 and TRBJ1-2; 9 bases align to TRBD1. This CDR3 contains 15 residues. The J segment lost 3 bases and the V segment lost 6 bases, leaving 8 bases of the junction unmatched. The V gene's germline CDR1 is MNHNY and CDR2 SVGAGI (reference sequence). This chain's CDR3 is CASRFTGGVYYGYTF. CDR3 coding DNA: TGTGCCAGCAGGTTTACAGGGGGCGTCTACTATGGCTACACCTTC.

The rearrangement joins TRBV4-1 to TRBJ2-5; TRBD2 is a possible D gene (5 bases). This CDR3 spans 17 amino acids. In germline, CDR1 is MGHRA, CDR2 YSYEKL. V lost 0 bases, J lost 5 bases, and 19 bases lay in between. The CDR3 nucleotides read TGCGCCAGCAGCCAAGAAGGGAGAATCCTATCCTCCGAGACCCAGTACTTC. Its protein product is CASSQEGRILSSETQYF.

The chain combines TRBV5-1 with TRBJ2-7; D possibly corresponds to TRBD1 (5 bases). CDR1 and CDR2 (germline): SGHRS, YFSETQ. Trimming removed 0 bases from V and 6 bases from J, with 13 bases in between. The CDR3 loop spans 14 amino acids. The CDR3, as DNA: TGCGCCAGCAGCTTGGCCCCGACAGAAGGCGAGCAGTACTTC. The encoded protein is CASSLAPTEGEQYF. Looking up the rest from reference TRBV5-1 and TRBJ2-7 gives the full variable domain: KAGVTQTPRYLIKTRGQQVTLSCSPISGHRSVSWYQQTPGQGLQFLFEYFSETQRNKGNFPGRFSGRQFSNSRSEMNVSTLELGDSALYLCASSLAPTEGEQYFGPGTRLTVT.

The chain combines TRBV9 with TRBJ1-4; 8 nucleotides align to TRBD1. The CDR3 length is 14 residues. V trimming: 5 bases; J trimming: 1 base; junction bases outside the gene matches: 1. Germline V lookup: CDR1 SGDLS, CDR2 YYNGEE. CDR3 in DNA: TGTGCCAGCAGTACAGGGGGAACTAATGAAAAACTGTTTTTT. It codes for CASSTGGTNEKLFF.

The V call is TRBV7-9, the J call TRBJ2-3; 9 bases are shared with TRBD1. From germline, CDR1 is SEHNR and CDR2 FQNEAQ (reference sequence). V was pared by 5 bases and J by 4 bases, with 19 bases of the junction left unmatched. The length of the CDR3 is 19 residues. DNA for the CDR3: TGTGCCAGCAGCCCCCGGGACAGGGCCACGATCGCTGTGTCAGATACGCAGTATTTT. Protein sequence: CASSPRDRATIAVSDTQYF.

The chain has TRBV14 and TRBJ2-5, with 8 bases lining up with TRBD2. This CDR3 is 13 amino acids long. V dropped 4 bases and J dropped 5; count of bases not matched to a gene: 3. Germline lookup yields CDR1 SGHDN and CDR2 FVKESK. This chain's CDR3 is CASSPGGKETQYF. CDR3 DNA sequence: TGTGCCAGCAGCCCGGGAGGGAAGGAGACCCAGTACTTC.

The chain couples TRBV6-5 to TRBJ1-3; no definite D call. Germline V lookup: CDR1 MNHEY, CDR2 SVGAGI. CDR3 length: 15 residues. V was pared by 0 bases and J by 0 bases, with 6 bases between. This CDR3 is CASSYSFVSGNTIYF. CDR3 in DNA: TGTGCCAGCAGTTACTCGTTCGTCTCTGGAAACACCATATATTTT.

The CDR3 is CASSMGTGQGVHQPQHF. The CDR3 DNA reads as TGTGCCAGTAGTATGGGTACGGGACAGGGGGTCCATCAGCCCCAGCATTTT. The chain joins TRBV19 to TRBJ1-5, with 11 bases fitting TRBD1. In germline, CDR1 is LNHDA, CDR2 SQIVND (reference sequence). The CDR3 contains 17 residues. V shed 3 bases and J 5 bases; nucleotides not matched to a gene: 9.

This rearrangement joins TRBV27 to TRBJ2-3; 7 bases line up with TRBD2. The germline V gene encodes CDR1 MNHEY and CDR2 SMNVEV (reference sequence). V was clipped by 7 bases and J by 6 bases; unmatched bases: 25. This CDR3 contains 19 residues. CDR3 sequence reads: CASTLRVGQGTSGVDTQYF. CDR3 sequence (DNA): TGTGCCAGCACCCTGCGGGTAGGGCAGGGAACCAGCGGGGTTGATACGCAGTATTTT.

This chain uses TRBV28 with TRBJ1-1; 8 positions agree with TRBD1. Germline assignment: CDR1 MDHEN and CDR2 SYDVKM. Trimming at V came to 7 bases and at J to 3 bases, leaving 10 bases not matched to a gene. The CDR3 runs to 15 residues. The CDR3 region is CASKARPDRDTEAFF. CDR3 coding DNA: TGTGCCAGCAAGGCCCGCCCGGACAGGGACACTGAAGCTTTCTTT. Full variable domain (outside the CDR3, taken from reference TRBV28 and TRBJ1-1): DVKVTQSSRYLVKRTGEKVFLECVQDMDHENMFWYRQDPGLGLRLIYFSYDVKMKEKGDIPEGYSVSREKKERFSLILESASTNQTSMYLCASKARPDRDTEAFFGQGTRLTVV.

The V gene is TRBV28, the J gene TRBJ1-2; D gene ambiguous. Germline V CDR1 and CDR2: MDHEN, SYDVKM. The CDR3 contains 14 residues. V lost 3 bases and J 7 bases, leaving 15 bases between the germline ends. The CDR3 reads CASSFSEGMSGYTF. As DNA, the CDR3 is TGTGCCAGCAGTTTCTCGGAGGGAATGTCTGGCTACACCTTC.

The chain couples TRBV5-5 to TRBJ2-5; D uncertain. V was trimmed by 2 bases and J by 2 bases, leaving 7 bases between them. The germline CDR1 and CDR2 sequences are SGHKS and YYEKEE (reference sequence). The length of the CDR3 is 13 residues. CDR3 region: CASSLQIQETQYF. CDR3 nucleotides: TGTGCCAGCAGCTTACAGATACAAGAGACCCAGTACTTC.

The chain uses TRBV16 and TRBJ2-6; 11 bases are shared with TRBD1. Trimming cost V 8 bases and J 1 base; bases outside gene matches: 4. This CDR3 region has 16 residues. Per germline, CDR1 KGHSY and CDR2 FQNENV. This chain's CDR3 is CASPGTGGSGANVLTF. The CDR3 nucleotides read TGTGCCAGCCCCGGGACAGGGGGTTCTGGGGCCAACGTCCTGACTTTC.

The V call is TRBV10-3, the J call TRBJ1-1, with D hard to call. Germline CDR1 is ENHRY and CDR2 is SYGVKD. Trimming removed 4 bases at V and 4 bases at J, with 16 bases between. The CDR3 length is 15 residues. CDR3 protein: CAISGQASGSTEAFF. CDR3 nucleotides: TGTGCCATCAGTGGGCAGGCGTCAGGAAGCACTGAAGCTTTCTTT.

The V and J genes are TRBV6-1 and TRBJ1-1; D is undetermined. V gave up 1 base and J gave up 8 bases, with 11 bases separating them. This CDR3 contains 13 residues. Germline values: CDR1 MNHNS, CDR2 SASEGT. The CDR3 spells CASSEERQQEAFF. The CDR3 DNA reads as TGTGCCAGCAGTGAAGAGCGGCAACAGGAAGCTTTCTTT.

The chain links TRBV7-3 to TRBJ2-3, with 7 positions matching TRBD2. The trim removed 4 bases at V and 0 bases at J, leaving 10 bases unmatched. The CDR3 totals 17 residues. Looked up from germline, CDR1 is SGHTA and CDR2 is FQGTGA. The CDR3 here is CASSSGRTGNSTDTQYF. For the CDR3, the DNA is TGTGCCAGCAGCTCCGGGAGGACGGGGAACAGCACAGATACGCAGTATTTT.

V is TRBV7-9 and J is TRBJ1-4; TRBD1 is a possible D gene (5 bases). With 4 bases removed from V and 0 bases from J, the gap between germline ends came to 15 bases. The CDR3 spans 17 residues. Germline V CDR1 and CDR2: SEHNR, FQNEAQ (reference sequence). The DNA of the CDR3 is TGTGCCAGCAGCTCAAGGTTCGCACAGGCAACTAATGAAAAACTGTTTTTT. This encodes CASSSRFAQATNEKLFF. The entire variable domain, with the rest obtained from reference TRBV7-9 and TRBJ1-4, is as follows: DTGVSQNPRHKITKRGQNVTFRCDPISEHNRLYWYRQTLGQGPEFLTYFQNEAQLEKSRLLSDRFSAERPKGSFSTLEIQRTEQGDSAMYLCASSSRFAQATNEKLFFGSGTQLSVL.

The gene calls are TRBV11-2 and TRBJ2-7, with D possibly being TRBD1 (5 bases). This CDR3 comprises 14 residues. The V and J ends lost 5 bases and 3 bases respectively, with 14 bases between them. CDR1 is SGHAT, CDR2 FQNNGV, per germline. CDR3 sequence reads: CASSRPTQGYEQYF. CDR3 sequence (DNA): TGTGCCAGCAGCCGTCCGACCCAGGGCTACGAGCAGTACTTC. The variable domain in full, completed from reference TRBV11-2 and TRBJ2-7, reads EAGVAQSPRYKIIEKRQSVAFWCNPISGHATLYWYQQILGQGPKLLIQFQNNGVVDDSQLPKDRFSAERLKGVDSTLKIQPAKLEDSAVYLCASSRPTQGYEQYFGPGTRLTVT.